Given below is one T cell receptor beta chain in context. Its cognate antigen has yet to be identified. Per-nucleotide qualities are absent, and no much larger clonotype sits a single base away. CDR1 is given as SGHTA and CDR2 as FQGNSA, both from the germline V gene. V and J lose 5 bases and 5 bases, and a span of 16 bases separates them. The cysteine opens and the phenylalanine closes a CDR3 of 14 amino acids. Only the CDR3 DNA stays, 42 bases, in frame from base 1. The sample comes from a study of beta chain features in type 1 diabetes (dated by TCRdb to about 2018). Regarding the complete study: Mean age, gender distribution, total cell number and subset yield did not differ between patients and healthy donors. Across all samples, some 99 million sorted cells were examined, and cell number per subset correlated strongly with RNA yield. Naive and central memory subsets were obtained from all 30 or so donors, but regulatory and stem cell-like memory subsets were isolated from only 8 patients and roughly 8 healthy donors. The study compared the TCRB repertoires of sorted circulating CD4+ T cell subsets in recently diagnosed type 1 diabetes patients with those in matched healthy donors.

Study-wide findings and limitations: Only small numbers of individuals were included in the HLA sub-analyses, which left unresolved whether HLA type had any influence on TCRB rearrangement. PCR may preferentially amplify shorter templates, but because patient and control samples were amplified and corrected together, any resulting skew would affect both groups equally. At VDJ recombination sites, patients with type 1 diabetes made fewer insertions and deleted more nucleotides, a pattern implying thymic rearrangement abnormalities. The naive, central memory and regulatory TCRB repertoires appeared to resemble one another more closely among patients than among healthy donors. Because cDNA was sequenced instead of genomic DNA, activated cells with high expression could be over-represented, although the groups did not differ in activation or CD3 levels. In all four CD4+ subsets, TCRB CDR3 length was moderately but significantly shorter in type 1 diabetes patients.

All of the isolated RNA was reverse transcribed with the High Capacity cDNA Reverse Transcription Kit, so expressed TCRB transcripts were sequenced. Deep immunoSEQ sequencing was performed on naive, central memory and regulatory T cell samples, with an average of roughly 3.5 million total reads per sample. Sorted cells were lysed in RLT buffer and RNA was extracted with DNase-treated RNeasy Micro or Mini kits, depending on cell number. To prevent cross-contamination, each cell subset was processed individually, whereas patient and healthy donor samples were processed jointly. Using the immunoSEQ multiplex PCR, TCRB sequences were amplified from cDNA into 87-bp fragments spanning the CDR3 region. Sequencing of the amplicons was done on the Illumina HiSeq platform. The study's processing was this. Synthetic template baselines were used to correct PCR bias computationally, reads within Hamming distance 2 were collapsed together, and singletons that could not be merged were discarded. Reads were aligned against IMGT so that V, D and J genes, CDR3 length and insertions or deletions at six rearrangement sites could be assigned. Within each subset, clonotype counts were normalized to the number of sorted cells before true diversity and Gini coefficients were calculated with the tcR R package. The overlap coefficient, calculated on TCRB nucleotide sequences, was used to quantify repertoire sharing. Out-of-frame TCRB sequences from naive cells were analyzed to stand in for the pre-selection repertoire. Held by TCRdb, this immuneACCESS table contains in-frame sequences only and omits some clones. Under half of the omission traces to an unresolved V gene where checked; the cause of the rest is unknown. The V and J calls and clone size are taken from that table; D and trimming were inferred from the DNA. Within this sample are roughly 370,000 clones, with about 15% of them counted one time only. The leading ten clones occupy around 0.035% of the sample.

Each donor gave one peripheral blood draw, averaging approximately 120 mL, which was collected into heparinised tubes. A BD FACSAria II and a panel including CD45RO, CCR7, CD25, CD127, CD95 and CD27 were used to sort naive, central memory, regulatory and stem cell-like memory CD4+ T cells. All sorted populations exceeded 98% purity. PBMCs were isolated immediately by Lymphoprep density gradient centrifugation and stained directly without culture. Samples were stained and sorted in pairs, with one healthy donor and one patient per experiment, so that batch effects were minimized. The chain uses TRBV7-2 and TRBJ2-7; a tentative D call is TRBD1 (6 bases match). This receptor was obtained from a man younger than 45 in good health. Material: naive CD4+ T cells from blood. The cell subset or site label, as the study defines it: true naive CD4+ T cells. The nucleotide sequence reads as follows: TGTGCCAGCAGCATAGGACAGCCTCCGGACGAGCAGTACTTC. This sequence encodes CASSIGQPPDEQYF.